The following is a T cell receptor (beta chain) sequence with its context. The use of a sample-barcoded 5' primer and a J-beta primer mix characterized a second PCR of roughly 6 to 11 cycles. From the 5' RACE reads, TCRdb called clonotypes with MiXCR, one entry per CDR3 protein. The table records 270,000 or so distinct CDR3 sequences, around 27% of them present only once. The V gene end was trimmed by 6 bases and the J gene end by 0 bases; junction bases not matched to a gene: 4. This CDR3 contains 15 residues. The sample comes from a study of blood T cells in healthy people across ages. The sequence came from a woman aged 70-85 years in good health. The sample consisted of blood. The chain joins TRBV12-3 or TRBV12-4 to TRBJ1-4; TRBD1 aligns across 7 bases. CDR3 loop: CASSRTGATNEKLFF. Here the CDR3 DNA reads TGTGCCAGCAGCAGAACAGGGGCAACTAATGAAAAACTGTTTTTT.